This T cell receptor (beta chain) was captured in a study of blood T cell repertoires in COVID-19. Background on the study: Acute and convalescent COVID-19 samples came from the United States, Italy and Spain. From T cells, B-cell-depleted T cells, or PBMCs came the material, which was cDNA or gDNA.

Authors' analysis steps: By means of reference gene primer amplification, nucleated cell counts were estimated. Measured with immunoSEQ multiplex PCR; TCRdb has only the in-frame clones, and not every one. For V, J and clone size, that table is used; D and trimming come from the DNA. The profile covers some 50,000 clones, with 86% appearing a single time and about 5% taken by the ten largest. The sample was peripheral blood. The origin of this receptor is a middle-aged man with active COVID-19.

CDR3 nucleotide sequence: TGTGCCAGCAGGGGACGGACAGGAGGGAACTATGGCTACACCTTC. Protein: CASRGRTGGNYGYTF. The V and J genes are TRBV11-2 and TRBJ1-2, with 7 nucleotides matching TRBD1. The germline gives CDR1 SGHAT, CDR2 FQNNGV. The V segment lost 6 bases and the J segment 2 bases; nucleotides outside the gene matches: 9. The CDR3 totals 15 residues.